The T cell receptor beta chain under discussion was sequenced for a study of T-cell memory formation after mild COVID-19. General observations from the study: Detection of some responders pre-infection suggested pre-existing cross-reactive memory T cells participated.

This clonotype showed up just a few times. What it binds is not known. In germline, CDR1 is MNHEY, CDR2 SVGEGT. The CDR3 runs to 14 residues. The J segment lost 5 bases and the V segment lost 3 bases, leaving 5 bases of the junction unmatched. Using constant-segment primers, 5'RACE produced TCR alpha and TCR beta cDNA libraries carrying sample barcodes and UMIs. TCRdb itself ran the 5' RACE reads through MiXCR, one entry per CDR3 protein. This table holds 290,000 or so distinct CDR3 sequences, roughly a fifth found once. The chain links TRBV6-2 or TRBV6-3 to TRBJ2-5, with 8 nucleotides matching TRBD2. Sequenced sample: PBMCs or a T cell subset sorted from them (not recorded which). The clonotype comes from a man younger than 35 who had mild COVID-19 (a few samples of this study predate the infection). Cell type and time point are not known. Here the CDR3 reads CASSYRLAGETQYF. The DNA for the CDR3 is TGTGCCAGCAGTTATCGTCTAGCGGGTGAGACCCAGTACTTC.